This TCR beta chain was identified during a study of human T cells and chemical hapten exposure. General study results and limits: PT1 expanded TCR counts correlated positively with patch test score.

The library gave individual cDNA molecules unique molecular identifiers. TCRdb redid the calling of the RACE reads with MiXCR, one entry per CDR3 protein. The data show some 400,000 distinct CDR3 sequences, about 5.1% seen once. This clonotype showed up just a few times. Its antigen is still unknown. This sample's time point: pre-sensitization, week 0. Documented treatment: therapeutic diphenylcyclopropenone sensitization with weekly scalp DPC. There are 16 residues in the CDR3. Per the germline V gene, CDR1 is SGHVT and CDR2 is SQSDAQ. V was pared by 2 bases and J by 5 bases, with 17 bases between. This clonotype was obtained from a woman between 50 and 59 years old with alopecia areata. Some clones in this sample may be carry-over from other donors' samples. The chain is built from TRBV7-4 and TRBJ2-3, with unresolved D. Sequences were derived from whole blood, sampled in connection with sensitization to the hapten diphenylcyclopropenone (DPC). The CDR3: CASSLKIAPVRDTQYF. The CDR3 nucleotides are TGTGCCAGCAGCTTAAAAATCGCGCCAGTCAGAGATACGCAGTATTTT.